One and the same sample provided the 24 T cell receptor beta chains below, sequenced in a study of shared clonotypes between healthy human individuals (dated by TCRdb to 2020 to 2021). Libraries were constructed by the immunoSEQ multiplex PCR assay. TCRdb mirrors the immuneACCESS table, restricted to in-frame sequences. Some clones are absent from its copies; in checked studies, under half trace to an unresolved V gene, and the reason for the others is unknown. This sample lists 1,400,000 or so clones; 98% to 99% were detected once. The leading ten clones occupy approximately 0.38% of the sample. Sequences were obtained from naive CD4+ T cells sorted from blood. Interpreted using the paper, the cell subset or site label stands for: CD45RA+ positively selected. Every receptor here comes from a man aged 25 to 40 in good health.

The V call is TRBV9, the J call TRBJ2-3; 8 positions match TRBD2. The CDR3 has 14 amino acids. CDR1 SGDLS and CDR2 YYNGEE come from the germline V gene. Trimming cost V 6 bases and J 5 bases; bases outside gene matches: 8. CDR3 loop: CASKAREGQDTQYF. Here the CDR3 DNA reads TGTGCCAGCAAAGCACGGGAGGGGCAAGATACGCAGTATTTT. Variable domain in full (rest from reference TRBV9 and TRBJ2-3): DSGVTQTPKHLITATGQRVTLRCSPRSGDLSVYWYQQSLDQGLQFLIQYYNGEERAKGNILERFSAQQFPDLHSELNLSSLELGDSALYFCASKAREGQDTQYFGPGTRLTVL.

This chain uses TRBV7-2 with TRBJ1-2; D is ambiguous. The ends were cut back, 2 bases at V and 4 bases at J, with 17 bases in the middle. The length of the CDR3 is 16 residues. The V gene's germline CDR1 is SGHTA and CDR2 FQGNSA. The CDR3 protein is CASSLYGGASTYGYTF. The DNA for the CDR3 is TGTGCCAGCAGCTTATATGGTGGAGCCAGTACCTATGGCTACACCTTC. Combining the CDR3 with reference TRBV7-2 and TRBJ1-2 gives the whole variable domain GAGVSQSPSNKVTEKGKDVELRCDPISGHTALYWYRQSLGQGLEFLIYFQGNSAPDKSGLPSDRFSAERTGGSVSTLTIQRTQQEDSAVYLCASSLYGGASTYGYTFGSGTRLTVV.

V gene TRBV15 combines with J gene TRBJ1-5; D gene ambiguous. Germline loops: CDR1 LNHNV, CDR2 YYDKDF (reference sequence). V was shortened by 0 bases and J by 9 bases, with 9 bases between the two germline ends. The CDR3 spans 13 residues. The CDR3 DNA is TGTGCCACCAGCAGAGATAGGCCGGGGCCCCAGCATTTT. Amino acid sequence: CATSRDRPGPQHF. The full variable domain, in which reference TRBV15 and TRBJ1-5 provide the parts outside the CDR3, is DAMVIQNPRYQVTQFGKPVTLSCSQTLNHNVMYWYQQKSSQAPKLLFHYYDKDFNNEADTPDNFQSRRPNTSFCFLDIRSPGLGDTAMYLCATSRDRPGPQHFGDGTRLSIL.

This rearrangement joins TRBV7-9 to TRBJ2-7; 14 bases are shared with TRBD2. Germline V CDR1 and CDR2: SEHNR, FQNEAQ (reference sequence). CDR3 length: 15 residues. J gave up 6 bases and V 5 bases, and 6 bases lay outside the gene matches. The CDR3 coding sequence is TGTGCCAGCAGCGCGGGACTAGCGGGAGCTGGCGAGCAGTACTTC. Protein product: CASSAGLAGAGEQYF. Supplemented by reference TRBV7-9 and TRBJ2-7, the full variable domain reads DTGVSQNPRHKITKRGQNVTFRCDPISEHNRLYWYRQTLGQGPEFLTYFQNEAQLEKSRLLSDRFSAERPKGSFSTLEIQRTEQGDSAMYLCASSAGLAGAGEQYFGPGTRLTVT.

The chain combines TRBV15 with TRBJ1-3, with 10 nucleotides matching TRBD1. Germline CDR1 LNHNV, CDR2 YYDKDF (reference sequence). Trimming removed 0 bases from V and 2 bases from J; junction bases left unmatched: 10. CDR3 length: 19 residues. The CDR3 spells CATSRDPWDRGPPGNTIYF. The CDR3 DNA sequence: TGTGCCACCAGCAGAGACCCTTGGGACAGGGGTCCCCCTGGAAACACCATATATTTT.

This chain joins TRBV6-1 and TRBJ1-2; 7 bases fit TRBD1. The CDR3 totals 14 residues. The junction had 5 bases not matched to a gene; V was cut back by 0 bases and J by 7 bases. The germline V gene encodes CDR1 MNHNS and CDR2 SASEGT. CDR3 DNA: TGTGCCAGCAGTGAAGCGTGGACAGGCTCTGGCTACACCTTC. Translation gives CASSEAWTGSGYTF.

The chain carries TRBV29-1 and TRBJ2-3; D is undetermined. The CDR3 runs to 13 residues. Germline CDR1 is SQVTM and CDR2 is ANQGSEA. Trimming removed 6 bases at V and 6 bases at J, with 16 bases between. CDR3 in DNA: TGCAGCGTCAATTTTCGTGCGACCGATACGCAGTATTTT. The encoded protein is CSVNFRATDTQYF.

The chain carries TRBV27 and TRBJ1-2; 10 nucleotides agree with TRBD1. J gave up 4 bases and V 3 bases, and 11 bases lay outside the gene matches. The germline CDR1 and CDR2 sequences are MNHEY and SMNVEV (reference sequence). CDR3 length: 17 amino acids. CDR3 protein: CASSFLPPGQGIYGYTF. CDR3 DNA: TGTGCCAGCAGTTTCCTACCCCCGGGACAGGGGATCTATGGCTACACCTTC.

The rearrangement links TRBV29-1 to TRBJ2-3; D remains unclear. Trimming stripped 3 bases from V and 1 base from J, with 8 bases between. Germline V gene data show CDR1 as SQVTM and CDR2 as ANQGSEA. The length of the CDR3 is 13 residues. CDR3 DNA: TGCAGCGTTGAGAACCGGGGCACAGATACGCAGTATTTT. It encodes CSVENRGTDTQYF.

This chain links TRBV10-3 with TRBJ1-4; 7 nucleotides match TRBD1. Trimming cost V 0 bases and J 5 bases; bases outside gene matches: 12. The CDR3 is 18 residues long. From germline, CDR1 is ENHRY and CDR2 SYGVKD. CDR3 sequence: CAISESDRATQGNEKLFF. CDR3 nucleotides: TGTGCCATCAGTGAGTCCGACAGGGCCACTCAGGGGAATGAAAAACTGTTTTTT.

J is TRBJ2-7 and V is TRBV29-1, with unresolved D. The CDR3 sequence is 12 residues long. The V end was cut by 6 bases, the J end by 6 bases, with 15 bases between. Per germline, CDR1 SQVTM and CDR2 ANQGSEA. The CDR3 loop reads CSVATLESEQYF. CDR3 coding DNA: TGCAGCGTCGCAACCCTGGAAAGCGAGCAGTACTTC.

The genes are TRBV10-2 and TRBJ2-3; no reliable D call. The CDR3 runs to 11 residues. Per the germline V gene, CDR1 is WSHSY and CDR2 is SAAADI. The V and J ends lost 7 bases and 4 bases respectively, with 6 bases between them. In DNA, the CDR3 is TGCGCCAGCAAATTCTCAGATACGCAGTATTTT. Translating gives CASKFSDTQYF.

DNA for the CDR3: TGTGCCAGCAGCCGGGGGGCAGGATTCTCCTACGAGCAGTACTTC. Its translation: CASSRGAGFSYEQYF. This chain connects TRBV11-2 to TRBJ2-7; the D gene is possibly TRBD2 (7 bases). Germline V lookup: CDR1 SGHAT, CDR2 FQNNGV. The CDR3 runs 15 residues. Trimming cost V 5 bases and J 0 bases, with 14 bases left between them. The full variable domain, with the rest looked up from reference TRBV11-2 and TRBJ2-7, is EAGVAQSPRYKIIEKRQSVAFWCNPISGHATLYWYQQILGQGPKLLIQFQNNGVVDDSQLPKDRFSAERLKGVDSTLKIQPAKLEDSAVYLCASSRGAGFSYEQYFGPGTRLTVT.

This clone was observed once. This rearrangement joins TRBV5-4 to TRBJ2-1; TRBD2 aligns across 7 bases. V dropped 4 bases and J dropped 9; count of bases not matched to a gene: 13. Germline-derived CDR1 and CDR2 are SGHNT and YYREEE (reference sequence). There are 15 residues in the CDR3. The CDR3 DNA reads as TGTGCCAGCAGCCTGGGGGGGGTAGCGTCGGGTGAGCAGTTCTTC. It encodes CASSLGGVASGEQFF.

The chain has TRBV7-2 and TRBJ2-4; 7 bases map to TRBD2. The CDR3 contains 14 residues. V shed 5 bases and J 4 bases; nucleotides not matched to a gene: 5. The V gene's germline CDR1 is SGHTA and CDR2 FQGNSA. DNA for the CDR3: TGTGCCAGCAGCACAACGGGGGGTAAAAACATTCAGTACTTC. Protein sequence: CASSTTGGKNIQYF.

This rearrangement joins TRBV5-4 to TRBJ2-5; D unclear. V was pared by 0 bases and J by 1 base, with 7 bases between. The CDR3 consists of 14 residues. CDR1 SGHNT and CDR2 YYREEE come from the germline V gene (reference sequence). The CDR3 loop is CASSLDGAQETQYF. Here the CDR3 DNA reads TGTGCCAGCAGCTTGGACGGAGCCCAAGAGACCCAGTACTTC.

The genes are TRBV19 and TRBJ2-7; TRBD2 is a possible D gene (6 bases). Looked up from germline, CDR1 is LNHDA and CDR2 is SQIVND (reference sequence). The length of the CDR3 is 15 residues. V gave up 6 bases and J gave up 2 bases, with 17 bases separating them. The chain's CDR3 is CASSHRGIGAYEQYF. CDR3 coding DNA: TGTGCCAGTAGCCACCGGGGGATAGGGGCCTACGAGCAGTACTTC.

V gene TRBV29-1 combines with J gene TRBJ2-5; D possibly matches TRBD1 or TRBD2 (5 bases each). The CDR3 length is 13 residues. Trimming pared 7 bases from V and 5 bases from J, leaving 17 bases between. Looked up from germline, CDR1 is SQVTM and CDR2 is ANQGSEA. CDR3 DNA: TGCAGCGCCGGCCATGGGACCGTCGAGACCCAGTACTTC. It encodes CSAGHGTVETQYF.

This rearrangement joins TRBV15 to TRBJ2-4; D tentatively fits TRBD1 or TRBD2 (5 bases each). The CDR3 is 16 residues long. Germline CDR1 and CDR2: LNHNV and YYDKDF (reference sequence). The germline V and J ends were trimmed by 0 bases and 0 bases, with 9 bases remaining between them. The DNA of the CDR3 is TGTGCCACCAGCAGAGAGGGGGAGATAGCCAAAAACATTCAGTACTTC. This sequence encodes CATSREGEIAKNIQYF.

The chain combines TRBV28 with TRBJ1-5; the D gene is possibly TRBD1 (5 bases). Per the germline V gene, CDR1 is MDHEN and CDR2 is SYDVKM. The CDR3 contains 13 residues. V lost 9 bases, J lost 6 bases, and 15 bases lay in between. The CDR3 bases are TGTGCCAGTGCTCCAGGGATCCCTCAGCCCCAGCATTTT. Protein product: CASAPGIPQPQHF.

A note on this clone: The sample carries other DNA sequences with the same CDR3. This chain links TRBV7-9 with TRBJ2-6, with D possibly being TRBD1 (6 bases). V was shortened by 6 bases and J by 4 bases, with 7 bases between the two germline ends. The CDR3 spans 13 residues. Germline lookup yields CDR1 SEHNR and CDR2 FQNEAQ (reference sequence). CDR3 coding DNA: TGTGCCAGCAGGGGGGCCGGGGCCAACGTCCTGACTTTC. Translation gives CASRGAGANVLTF.

The chain uses TRBV19 and TRBJ2-2, with D maybe TRBD1 (5 bases). Germline V gene lookup returns CDR1 LNHDA and CDR2 SQIVND (reference sequence). The ends were cut back, 6 bases at V and 0 bases at J, with 14 bases in the middle. This CDR3 has 16 amino acids. The CDR3, as DNA: TGTGCCAGTAGAAAAGTAGTCAGGGCGAACACCGGGGAGCTGTTTTTT. Protein: CASRKVVRANTGELFF.

The genes are TRBV28 and TRBJ1-4; D gene uncertain. Trimming removed 1 base from V and 6 bases from J, with 9 bases in between. The CDR3 sequence is 14 residues long. CDR1 is MDHEN, CDR2 SYDVKM, per germline. CDR3 nucleotides: TGTGCCAGCAGTTTATTTGCGGGCGATGAAAAACTGTTTTTT. The encoded protein is CASSLFAGDEKLFF.

The chain employs TRBV27 and TRBJ1-4; D might be TRBD1 (5 bases). CDR1 is MNHEY and CDR2 is SMNVEV in the germline V gene (reference sequence). V lost 4 bases, J lost 8 bases, and 20 bases lay in between. This CDR3 has 16 residues. The DNA of the CDR3 is TGTGCCAGCAGTTACAGGAATTCTCGCCCTCACGAAAAACTGTTTTTT. Protein product: CASSYRNSRPHEKLFF.